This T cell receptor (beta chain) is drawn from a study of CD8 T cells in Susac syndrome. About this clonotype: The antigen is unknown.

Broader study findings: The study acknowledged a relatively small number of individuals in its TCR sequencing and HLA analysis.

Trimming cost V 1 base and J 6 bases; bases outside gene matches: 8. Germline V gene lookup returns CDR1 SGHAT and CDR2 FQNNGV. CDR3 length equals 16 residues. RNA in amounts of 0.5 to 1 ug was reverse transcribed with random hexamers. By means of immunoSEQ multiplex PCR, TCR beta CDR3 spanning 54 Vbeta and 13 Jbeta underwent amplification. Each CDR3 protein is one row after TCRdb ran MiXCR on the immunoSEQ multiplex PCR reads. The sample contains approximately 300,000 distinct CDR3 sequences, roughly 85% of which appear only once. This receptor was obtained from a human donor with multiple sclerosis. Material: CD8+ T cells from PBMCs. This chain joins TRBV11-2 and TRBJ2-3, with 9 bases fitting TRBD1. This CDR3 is CASSLAGTGRMDTQYF. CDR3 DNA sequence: TGTGCCAGCAGCTTAGCCGGGACAGGGAGGATGGATACGCAGTATTTT.